This TCR beta chain was documented in a study of regulatory T cells in long-lasting Graves disease. This clonotype has just a few counts. Building of the TCR beta libraries involved iRepertoire HTBI primers and Arm-PCR of CDR3 regions. TCRdb reanalysed the multiplex PCR reads using MiXCR and keeps one entry per CDR3 protein. The data show 350,000 to 450,000 distinct CDR3 sequences, about 15% seen once. The time point denotes: newly diagnosed GD, antithyroid drugs for less than 3 months. PBMC RNA was the source of the TCR library. Per germline, CDR1 DFQATT and CDR2 SNEGSKA (reference sequence). CDR3 length: 15 residues. This sample also appeared in a second study, on T cells in Graves' hyperthyroidism and ophthalmopathy.

The sample was peripheral blood mononuclear cells (PBMCs), taken at new diagnosis, from a patient treated with antithyroid drugs. This receptor was taken from a woman in her 30s with Graves disease. The rearrangement links TRBV20-1 to TRBJ1-2, with D possibly matching TRBD1 (5 bases). The CDR3 spells CSPRSTGRGVYGYTF. The CDR3, as DNA: TGCAGCCCGAGGTCAACGGGCCGAGGGGTCTATGGCTACACCTTC.